A single sample gave rise to the 29 T cell receptor beta chains below, sequenced in a study of cytomegalovirus exposure and HLA in healthy donors. Amplification used 60 Vbeta primers and 13 Jbeta primers. Sequenced by immunoSEQ multiplex PCR; TCRdb stores in-frame clones only, minus some. The sample has fewer than 200,000 clones, 84% seen once. Source material: PBMCs. These receptors originate from a girl aged 2-9 years in good health and CMV-seropositive.

The gene calls are TRBV6-6 and TRBJ1-5, with 11 positions matching TRBD1. V was clipped by 5 bases and J by 6 bases; unmatched bases: 9. CDR3 length equals 16 residues. Germline loops: CDR1 MNHNY, CDR2 SVGAGI (reference sequence). This chain's CDR3 is CASSPGTGGQSQPQHF. The CDR3 nucleotides read TGTGCCAGCAGTCCCGGGACAGGGGGGCAGTCTCAGCCCCAGCATTTT.

The gene calls are TRBV6-1 and TRBJ2-2; 8 bases are a match to TRBD2. Germline V CDR1 and CDR2: MNHNS, SASEGT. CDR3 length: 15 amino acids. The V segment lost 7 bases and the J segment 2 bases; nucleotides outside the gene matches: 6. CDR3 DNA: TGTGCCAGCATGTTCCTAGCGGGTAACACCGGGGAGCTGTTTTTT. This gives the protein CASMFLAGNTGELFF.

This chain uses TRBV5-6 with TRBJ1-1, with D hard to call. Germline V gene sequence: CDR1 SGHDT, CDR2 YYEEEE. The length of the CDR3 is 15 residues. V lost 2 bases and J lost 4, with 15 bases in between. In DNA form, the CDR3 reads TGTGCCAGCAGCTTTATAGCCACGCACGCCACTGAAGCTTTCTTT. Translating it yields CASSFIATHATEAFF.

The CDR3 nucleotides read TGTGCCAGCAGGGCCCAGGGGGCGCGAAGCTACACCTTC. Amino acids: CASRAQGARSYTF. This chain connects TRBV6-4 to TRBJ1-2; 8 nucleotides align to TRBD1. This CDR3 contains 13 residues. Germline CDR1 MRHNA, CDR2 SNTAGT. The ends lost 6 bases at V and 9 bases at J; junction bases unmatched: 9.

The rearrangement links TRBV2 to TRBJ1-5; maybe TRBD1 (6 bases). The CDR3 is 14 residues long. Trimming removed 5 bases at V and 4 bases at J, with 12 bases between. CDR1 is SNHLY and CDR2 is FYNNEI in the germline V gene. Here the CDR3 reads CASSMDRVNQPQHF. CDR3 coding DNA: TGTGCCAGCAGTATGGACAGAGTTAATCAGCCCCAGCATTTT.

This clone appeared once. This chain uses TRBV5-1 with TRBJ1-5; TRBD1 agrees at 9 bases. The CDR3 has 14 amino acids. The trim removed 4 bases at V and 9 bases at J, leaving 8 bases unmatched. Germline CDR1 and CDR2: SGHRS and YFSETQ. The CDR3 sequence: CASSPGTGPGPQHF. DNA for the CDR3: TGCGCCAGCAGCCCAGGGACAGGGCCGGGGCCCCAGCATTTT.

The chain links TRBV30 to TRBJ2-1, with 9 bases lining up with TRBD2. V trimming: 0 bases; J trimming: 4 bases; junction bases outside the gene matches: 4. The CDR3 extends over 15 amino acids. Germline-derived CDR1 and CDR2 are GTSNPN and SVGIG (reference sequence). This chain's CDR3 is CAWSVGLAGYNEQFF. CDR3 coding DNA: TGTGCCTGGAGTGTAGGGCTAGCGGGATACAATGAGCAGTTCTTC. The variable domain in full, completed from reference TRBV30 and TRBJ2-1, reads SQTIHQWPATLVQPVGSPLSLECTVEGTSNPNLYWYRQAAGRGLQLLFYSVGIGQISSEVPQNLSASRPQDRQFILSSKKLLLSDSGFYLCAWSVGLAGYNEQFFGPGTRLTVL.

This chain connects TRBV7-2 to TRBJ2-7; D may be TRBD1 (6 bases). Trimming shortened V by 4 bases and J by 5 bases, and 18 bases separated the two germline ends. The CDR3 is 15 residues long. The germline V gene has CDR1 SGHTA and CDR2 FQGNSA. CDR3 loop: CASSSQTGTPHEQYF. The CDR3 DNA reads as TGTGCCAGCAGCTCACAGACCGGGACACCCCACGAGCAGTACTTC.

The genes are TRBV27 and TRBJ2-7, with D hard to call. Germline values: CDR1 MNHEY, CDR2 SMNVEV (reference sequence). V was trimmed by 6 bases and J by 0 bases, leaving 12 bases between them. The CDR3 consists of 14 residues. The CDR3 spells CASSLYMSSYEQYF. In DNA, the CDR3 is TGTGCCAGCAGCCTTTATATGAGCTCCTACGAGCAGTACTTC.

This clone was found a few times. J is TRBJ2-7 and V is TRBV4-1; D gene uncertain. The CDR3 sequence is 15 residues long. V lost 3 bases and J 3 bases, leaving 15 bases between the germline ends. Per the germline V gene, CDR1 is MGHRA and CDR2 is YSYEKL. In DNA, the CDR3 is TGCGCCAGCAGCCAGGGCCCCGTGATCAGCTACGAGCAGTACTTC. Its translation: CASSQGPVISYEQYF.

The V and J genes are TRBV6-1 and TRBJ1-4, with 7 bases fitting TRBD1. After removal of 4 bases from V and 4 bases from J, the junction contained 6 bases not matched to a gene. This CDR3 is 15 amino acids long. CDR1 MNHNS and CDR2 SASEGT come from the germline V gene. In DNA, the CDR3 is TGTGCCAGCAGTGTTAACAGGGGCCTTAATGAAAAACTGTTTTTT. It translates to CASSVNRGLNEKLFF.

This rearrangement joins TRBV5-4 to TRBJ2-2; D is possibly TRBD1 (6 bases). The CDR3 spans 18 residues. V was cut by 4 bases and J by 1 base, with 20 bases left in between. CDR1 and CDR2 from the germline V gene are SGHNT and YYREEE (reference sequence). CDR3 residues: CASSPDSYATGNTGELFF. The CDR3 coding sequence is TGTGCCAGCAGCCCTGACTCGTATGCGACAGGGAACACCGGGGAGCTGTTTTTT.

This clone has just one count. The CDR3 DNA is TGCGCCAGCACTCCGGGACTAGCGAACGAGCAGTACTTC. It translates to CASTPGLANEQYF. This chain joins TRBV5-1 and TRBJ2-7; 10 bases are a match to TRBD2. Germline-derived CDR1 and CDR2 are SGHRS and YFSETQ. The junction had 5 bases not matched to a gene; V was cut back by 6 bases and J by 5 bases. This CDR3 spans 13 amino acids.

The CDR3 loop reads CASRRDVGNTIYF. The CDR3 coding sequence is TGTGCCAGCAGGCGGGACGTGGGAAACACCATATATTTT. The chain couples TRBV6-5 to TRBJ1-3, with D tentatively TRBD1 (5 bases). The germline V gene encodes CDR1 MNHEY and CDR2 SVGAGI. Trimming took off 6 bases at V and 4 bases at J, with 10 bases between the two ends. CDR3 length: 13 residues.

The chain has TRBV27 and TRBJ2-7; 14 nucleotides agree with TRBD2. The CDR3 contains 17 residues. The V and J ends lost 6 bases and 3 bases, in that order; junction bases with no gene match: 10. Looked up from germline, CDR1 is MNHEY and CDR2 is SMNVEV (reference sequence). Written as DNA, the CDR3 is TGTGCCAGCAGCTATGGGACTAGCGGGAGTCCTTTCTACGAGCAGTACTTC. It codes for CASSYGTSGSPFYEQYF.

The V gene is TRBV7-3, the J gene TRBJ1-2; TRBD1 agrees at 10 bases. This CDR3 comprises 16 residues. V dropped 5 bases and J dropped 7; count of bases not matched to a gene: 13. The germline CDR1 and CDR2 sequences are SGHTA and FQGTGA. DNA of the CDR3: TGTGCCAGCAGCCTCCTATCCGGGACAGGGGCGAGTGGCTACACCTTC. Its protein product is CASSLLSGTGASGYTF.

In its sample, this clone was seen a few times. This rearrangement joins TRBV6-5 to TRBJ2-1, with D possibly matching TRBD2 (6 bases). This CDR3 comprises 14 residues. V was cut by 5 bases and J by 10 bases, with 18 bases left in between. The V gene's germline CDR1 is MNHEY and CDR2 SVGAGI. CDR3 DNA sequence: TGTGCCAGCAGTATCGGGACTCGTTCTCGAGAGCAGTTCTTC. This encodes CASSIGTRSREQFF.

This clone was counted a few times. This chain links TRBV5-6 with TRBJ1-6, with D tentatively TRBD1 (5 bases). The length of the CDR3 is 16 residues. CDR1 and CDR2 from the germline V gene are SGHDT and YYEEEE. The V end lost 2 bases, the J end lost 7 bases, and 16 bases lay between the germline ends. CDR3: CASSFSRQGGNSPLHF. CDR3 bases: TGTGCCAGCAGCTTTAGCCGCCAGGGCGGAAATTCACCCCTCCACTTT.

The chain employs TRBV18 and TRBJ1-3, with D unresolved. The length of the CDR3 is 14 residues. V lost 4 bases and J lost 2, with 9 bases in between. From germline, CDR1 is KGHSH and CDR2 LQKENI. For the CDR3, the DNA is TGTGCCAGCTCACGGGAGAAAACTGGAAACACCATATATTTT. Translating gives CASSREKTGNTIYF.

The chain couples TRBV5-8 to TRBJ2-1, with 10 bases matching TRBD2. The germline gives CDR1 SGHTS, CDR2 YDEGEE. Losses at the gene ends were 0 bases for V and 7 bases for J; bases not matched to a gene: 7. This CDR3 has 16 amino acids. CDR3 sequence: CASSLAQTSGSNEQFF. The CDR3 DNA follows: TGTGCCAGCAGCTTGGCGCAGACTAGCGGGTCTAATGAGCAGTTCTTC.

The genes are TRBV29-1 and TRBJ2-3, with 8 bases identical to TRBD1. Trimming at V came to 7 bases and at J to 3 bases, leaving 9 bases not matched to a gene. Germline values: CDR1 SQVTM, CDR2 ANQGSEA. CDR3 length: 14 amino acids. CDR3 loop: CSACRDRMTDTQYF. The CDR3 nucleotides are TGCAGCGCATGTAGGGACAGGATGACAGATACGCAGTATTTT.

The rearrangement uses TRBV11-2 and TRBJ2-1; 12 bases align to TRBD2. The CDR3 totals 17 residues. In germline, CDR1 is SGHAT, CDR2 FQNNGV. With V trimmed by 1 base and J by 8 bases, 9 bases remained unmatched. The CDR3 sequence: CASSLGLAGGGADEQFF. The CDR3 region has the DNA TGTGCCAGCAGCTTAGGGCTAGCGGGAGGGGGGGCCGATGAGCAGTTCTTC.

The CDR3 loop is CASSERVPYEQYF. The CDR3 DNA follows: TGTGCCAGCAGTGAGCGAGTGCCCTACGAGCAGTACTTC. The chain recombines TRBV11-3 with TRBJ2-7; D is unresolved. The germline V gene encodes CDR1 SGHNT and CDR2 YENEEA. This CDR3 comprises 13 residues. V shed 6 bases and J shed 2 bases, with 11 bases lying between them.

The chain recombines TRBV7-2 with TRBJ2-5; TRBD1 matches at 11 bases. The J call is doubtful: the DNA matches TRBJ2-7 better. Germline V gene data show CDR1 as SGHTA and CDR2 as FQGNSA. There are 14 residues in the CDR3. This CDR3 reads CASSSGQGAYEQYF. For the CDR3, the DNA is TGTGCCAGCAGCTCGGGACAGGGGGCCTACGAGCAGTACTTC.

This rearrangement joins TRBV6-1 to TRBJ2-7; possible D gene TRBD2, 6 bases. CDR1 is MNHNS, CDR2 SASEGT, per germline. CDR3 size: 12 residues. Trimming took off 8 bases at V and 0 bases at J, with 8 bases between the two ends. The CDR3 DNA sequence: TGTGCCAGCGGGAGGAGCTCCTACGAGCAGTACTTC. Its translation: CASGRSSYEQYF.

This chain uses TRBV18 with TRBJ2-3; D call uncertain. The CDR3 is made up of 19 amino acids. Trimming removed 3 bases from V and 0 bases from J, with 22 bases in between. Germline assignment: CDR1 KGHSH and CDR2 LQKENI. The CDR3 bases are TGTGCCAGCTCACCCCGGTTAGACACGGCCGTTTATAGCACAGATACGCAGTATTTT. Protein: CASSPRLDTAVYSTDTQYF.

The chain has TRBV27 and TRBJ2-3, with D possibly being TRBD1 (5 bases). This CDR3 spans 13 amino acids. V was trimmed by 7 bases and J by 5 bases, leaving 13 bases between them. Looked up from germline, CDR1 is MNHEY and CDR2 is SMNVEV (reference sequence). The CDR3 DNA sequence: TGTGCCAGCACAAACGGCCAGGGAGATACGCAGTATTTT. This translates into CASTNGQGDTQYF.

The V call is TRBV7-2, the J call TRBJ2-7, with TRBD1 identical over 7 bases. The germline CDR1 and CDR2 sequences are SGHTA and FQGNSA. V lost 3 bases, J lost 0 bases, and 8 bases stayed unmatched. The CDR3 loop spans 16 amino acids. The CDR3 DNA sequence: TGTGCCAGCAGCTTTCAAACAGGGGCGAGCTCCTACGAGCAGTACTTC. This encodes CASSFQTGASSYEQYF.

The rearrangement links TRBV5-1 to TRBJ1-1; 8 nucleotides agree with TRBD1. Germline loops: CDR1 SGHRS, CDR2 YFSETQ. The CDR3 has 14 residues. Trimming removed 3 bases from V and 10 bases from J; junction bases left unmatched: 11. The CDR3 DNA is TGCGCCAGCAGCTCCGACAGGGGCCGGTTCGTAGCTTTCTTT. This sequence encodes CASSSDRGRFVAFF. The variable domain in full, with the rest retrieved from reference TRBV5-1 and TRBJ1-1, is KAGVTQTPRYLIKTRGQQVTLSCSPISGHRSVSWYQQTPGQGLQFLFEYFSETQRNKGNFPGRFSGRQFSNSRSEMNVSTLELGDSALYLCASSSDRGRFVAFFGQGTRLTVV.